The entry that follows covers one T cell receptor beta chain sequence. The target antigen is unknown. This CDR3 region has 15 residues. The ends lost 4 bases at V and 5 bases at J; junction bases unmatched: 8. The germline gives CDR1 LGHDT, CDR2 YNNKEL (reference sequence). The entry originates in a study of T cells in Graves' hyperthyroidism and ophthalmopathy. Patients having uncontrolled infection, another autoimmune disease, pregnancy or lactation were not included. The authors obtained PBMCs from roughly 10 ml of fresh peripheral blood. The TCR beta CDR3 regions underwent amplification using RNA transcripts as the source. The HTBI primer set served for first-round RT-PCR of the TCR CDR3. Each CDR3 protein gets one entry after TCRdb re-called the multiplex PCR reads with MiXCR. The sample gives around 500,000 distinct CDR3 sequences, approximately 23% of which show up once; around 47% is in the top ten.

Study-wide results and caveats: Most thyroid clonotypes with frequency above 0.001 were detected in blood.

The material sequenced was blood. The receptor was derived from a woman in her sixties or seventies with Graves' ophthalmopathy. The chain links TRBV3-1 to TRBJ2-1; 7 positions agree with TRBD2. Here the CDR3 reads CASSPFVAGDNEQFF. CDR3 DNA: TGTGCCAGCAGCCCATTCGTCGCGGGGGACAATGAGCAGTTCTTC.